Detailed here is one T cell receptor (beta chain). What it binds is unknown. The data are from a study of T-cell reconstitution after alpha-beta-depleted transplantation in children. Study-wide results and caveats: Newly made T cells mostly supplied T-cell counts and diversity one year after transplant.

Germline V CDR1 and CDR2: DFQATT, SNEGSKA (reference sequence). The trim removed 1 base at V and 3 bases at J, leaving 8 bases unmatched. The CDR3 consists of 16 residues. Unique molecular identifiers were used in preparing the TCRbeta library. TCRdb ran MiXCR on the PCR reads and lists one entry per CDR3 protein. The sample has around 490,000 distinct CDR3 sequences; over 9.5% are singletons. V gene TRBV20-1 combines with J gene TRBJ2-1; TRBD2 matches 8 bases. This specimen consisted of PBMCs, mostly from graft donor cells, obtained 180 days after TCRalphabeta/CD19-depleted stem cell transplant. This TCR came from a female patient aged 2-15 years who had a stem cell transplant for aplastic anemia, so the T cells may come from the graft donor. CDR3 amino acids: CSARGPAGEIYNEQFF. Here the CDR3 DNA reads TGCAGTGCTAGAGGACCAGCGGGAGAGATCTACAATGAGCAGTTCTTC.